This TCR beta chain was identified during a study of blood T cell repertoires in COVID-19. As for the study in general: Some COVID-19 samples were acute and others convalescent; all came from the United States, Italy and Spain.

In the authors' workflow: Reference gene primer amplification yielded estimated nucleated cell counts. Clones were sequenced by immunoSEQ multiplex PCR, and TCRdb holds only the in-frame ones, with some missing. The D gene and trimming were derived from the DNA, and the V and J assignments and clone size from that table. The sample has hundreds of thousands of clones; about nine tenths are singletons. Recovered participants had two consecutive negative NP/OP PCR tests, healthcare professional clearance, or symptom resolution. Germline assignment: CDR1 SQVTM and CDR2 ANQGSEA. This CDR3 contains 13 residues. V was clipped by 3 bases and J by 0 bases, with 8 bases between them.

Material: PBMCs or T cells enriched from blood (not recorded which). The V call is TRBV29-1, the J call TRBJ1-1, with unresolved D. The sequence came from a woman aged 40 to 55 who had recovered from COVID-19. In DNA, the CDR3 is TGCAGCGTTGAGGGGAGGATGAACACTGAAGCTTTCTTT. Translating gives CSVEGRMNTEAFF. Looking up the rest from reference TRBV29-1 and TRBJ1-1 gives the full variable domain: SAVISQKPSRDICQRGTSLTIQCQVDSQVTMMFWYRQQPGQSLTLIATANQGSEATYESGFVIDKFPISRPNLTFSTLTVSNMSPEDSSIYLCSVEGRMNTEAFFGQGTRLTVV.